The 25 T cell receptor beta chains given below trace back to one sample, sequenced in a study of blood T cell repertoires in COVID-19. Libraries were prepared by immunoSEQ multiplex PCR; TCRdb keeps only in-frame clonotypes and omits some of them. The table shows about 36,000 clones, with around 80% occurring only once. Sample: peripheral blood. The receptors here all came from a man in his fifties or sixties with acute or convalescent COVID-19.

This clone was seen only once. The rearrangement joins TRBV3-1 (or the pseudogene TRBV3-2) to TRBJ2-1; 7 bases align to TRBD2. V shed 4 bases and J 3 bases; nucleotides not matched to a gene: 12. The CDR3 has 17 residues. Germline V gives CDR1 LGHDT, CDR2 YNNKEL (reference sequence). CDR3 coding DNA: TGTGCCAGCAGCCCCTTTAGGCGCGGGAGACACTACAATGAGCAGTTCTTC. As protein: CASSPFRRGRHYNEQFF.

The chain combines TRBV11-2 with TRBJ1-6, with a tentative D call TRBD1 (6 bases). The germline V gene has CDR1 SGHAT and CDR2 FQNNGV. V was clipped by 5 bases and J by 8 bases, with 13 bases between them. This CDR3 has 14 residues. The CDR3 region has the DNA TGTGCCAGCAGCGTAGTGGCAGGGGATTCACCCCTCCACTTT. It specifies CASSVVAGDSPLHF.

This clone was recorded a few times. The chain links TRBV24-1 to TRBJ1-1, with D possibly being TRBD1 (6 bases). The CDR3 is made up of 15 amino acids. From germline, CDR1 is KGHDR and CDR2 SFDVKD. Deletions cut 6 bases from V and 3 bases from J, with 16 bases between. CDR3 region: CATSPTGKGYTEAFF. The CDR3, as DNA: TGTGCCACCAGTCCGACAGGCAAGGGGTACACTGAAGCTTTCTTT.

This chain's CDR3 is CASPRLAGVETQYF. The CDR3 nucleotides are TGTGCCAGCCCCCGACTAGCGGGAGTAGAGACCCAGTACTTC. The chain combines TRBV2 with TRBJ2-5; 12 nucleotides match TRBD2. The V gene end was trimmed by 8 bases and the J gene end by 4 bases; junction bases not matched to a gene: 5. The CDR3 sequence is 14 residues long. Germline CDR1 SNHLY, CDR2 FYNNEI.

By sample fraction, this clone is medium-sized. The rearrangement uses TRBV2 and TRBJ1-2; TRBD1 is a possible D gene (5 bases). The germline V gene encodes CDR1 SNHLY and CDR2 FYNNEI. Trimming took off 7 bases at V and 8 bases at J, with 17 bases between the two ends. The CDR3 contains 13 residues. As DNA, the CDR3 is TGTGCCAGCAATTTGCAGACAGCGGGCGGCTACACCTTC. Protein sequence: CASNLQTAGGYTF.

This clone appeared a few times. The chain employs TRBV19 and TRBJ1-5, with D tentatively TRBD1 (5 bases). This CDR3 comprises 15 residues. The germline gives CDR1 LNHDA, CDR2 SQIVND (reference sequence). Trimming took 3 bases from V and 2 from J, leaving 11 bases between them. This chain's CDR3 is CASSIRGNGNQPQHF. CDR3 bases: TGTGCCAGTAGTATCCGGGGGAACGGCAATCAGCCCCAGCATTTT. The full variable domain, in which reference TRBV19 and TRBJ1-5 provide the parts outside the CDR3, is DGGITQSPKYLFRKEGQNVTLSCEQNLNHDAMYWYRQDPGQGLRLIYYSQIVNDFQKGDIAEGYSVSREKKESFPLTVTSAQKNPTAFYLCASSIRGNGNQPQHFGDGTRLSIL.

The chain joins TRBV7-8 to TRBJ1-1; no clear D. Per germline, CDR1 SGHVS and CDR2 FQNEAQ. Trimming left V 5 bases short and J 7 bases short, with 11 bases between. The CDR3 has 12 amino acids. CDR3 bases: TGTGCCAGCAGCCCGGGTGGCGTTGAAGCTTTCTTT. Protein product: CASSPGGVEAFF.

V is TRBV28 and J is TRBJ1-5, with 8 bases that match TRBD1. V gave up 2 bases and J gave up 2 bases; unmatched junction bases: 11. The CDR3 spans 18 residues. Germline CDR1 is MDHEN and CDR2 is SYDVKM. The CDR3 DNA reads TGTGCCAGCAGTTTAATAGGACAGGGTATTTTGGGCAATCAGCCCCAGCATTTT. Amino acids: CASSLIGQGILGNQPQHF.

The chain has TRBV6-5 and TRBJ2-5; D is unresolved. Germline CDR1 and CDR2: MNHEY and SVGAGI. Trimming pared 2 bases from V and 4 bases from J, leaving 5 bases between. The CDR3 covers 12 residues. The CDR3 bases are TGTGCCAGCAGTTACACCGGAGAGACCCAGTACTTC. Its protein product is CASSYTGETQYF.

This clone was found a few times. The chain carries TRBV10-3 and TRBJ2-3; TRBD1 matches 9 bases. Per germline, CDR1 ENHRY and CDR2 SYGVKD. The CDR3 runs to 15 residues. V gave up 6 bases and J gave up 2 bases; unmatched junction bases: 6. CDR3 sequence (DNA): TGTGCCATCAGGGGGACAGGGCAAATCACAGATACGCAGTATTTT. Translation: CAIRGTGQITDTQYF.

This chain connects TRBV7-2 to TRBJ2-7, with 7 bases identical to TRBD1. This CDR3 contains 14 residues. The trim removed 5 bases at V and 0 bases at J, leaving 4 bases unmatched. Germline loops: CDR1 SGHTA, CDR2 FQGNSA. CDR3: CASSIRQGSYEQYF. The CDR3 DNA reads TGTGCCAGCAGCATTAGACAGGGCTCCTACGAGCAGTACTTC.

The V call is TRBV13, the J call TRBJ1-2; D is ambiguous. The germline V gene has CDR1 PRHDT and CDR2 FYEKMQ (reference sequence). This CDR3 spans 13 amino acids. Between the trimmed V and J ends, which lost 5 bases and 7 bases, there was a span of 14 bases. CDR3 sequence reads: CASSREKAFGYTF. DNA for the CDR3: TGTGCCAGCAGCCGAGAGAAAGCGTTTGGCTACACCTTC.

For the CDR3, the DNA is TGTGCCAGCAGCTTAGTTGCGGCCAACTATGGCTACACCTTC. Protein: CASSLVAANYGYTF. The V and J genes are TRBV7-2 and TRBJ1-2, with no clear D. The V gene lost 1 base and the J gene lost 2 bases, with 8 bases spanning the gap. CDR1 and CDR2 (germline): SGHTA, FQGNSA. The CDR3 runs to 14 residues.

This chain joins TRBV11-2 and TRBJ1-2, with 11 bases identical to TRBD1. V dropped 5 bases and J dropped 3; count of bases not matched to a gene: 5. This CDR3 region has 15 residues. Germline CDR1 and CDR2: SGHAT and FQNNGV. The chain's CDR3 is CASSPRDRGDYGYTF. Written as DNA, the CDR3 is TGTGCCAGCAGCCCCCGGGACAGGGGGGACTATGGCTACACCTTC.

The V and J genes are TRBV5-1 and TRBJ2-1, with a weak D call TRBD2 (6 bases). The length of the CDR3 is 15 residues. V was pared by 0 bases and J by 5 bases, with 12 bases between. Germline V gives CDR1 SGHRS, CDR2 YFSETQ. CDR3 bases: TGCGCCAGCAGCTTGGGCGGGAACGTGGACAATGAGCAGTTCTTC. Translating it yields CASSLGGNVDNEQFF. Full variable domain (outside the CDR3, taken from reference TRBV5-1 and TRBJ2-1): KAGVTQTPRYLIKTRGQQVTLSCSPISGHRSVSWYQQTPGQGLQFLFEYFSETQRNKGNFPGRFSGRQFSNSRSEMNVSTLELGDSALYLCASSLGGNVDNEQFFGPGTRLTVL.

The sample holds one count of this clone. The chain has TRBV27 and TRBJ1-1; 11 bases fit TRBD1. The CDR3 extends over 16 amino acids. CDR1 and CDR2 from the germline V gene are MNHEY and SMNVEV (reference sequence). J gave up 6 bases and V 2 bases, and 8 bases lay outside the gene matches. The CDR3 nucleotides are TGTGCCAGCAGTTTAAGGTGGGGACAGGGGGGCCCTGAAGCTTTCTTT. Amino acids: CASSLRWGQGGPEAFF.

V is TRBV14 and J is TRBJ1-2; 9 bases align to TRBD1. The V segment lost 4 bases and the J segment 3 bases; nucleotides outside the gene matches: 6. Germline lookup yields CDR1 SGHDN and CDR2 FVKESK. The CDR3 sequence is 15 residues long. CDR3 sequence reads: CASSLGTGQYYGYTF. The CDR3 DNA follows: TGTGCCAGCAGCCTCGGGACAGGGCAGTACTATGGCTACACCTTC.

The chain has TRBV6-5 and TRBJ2-3, with 9 bases that match TRBD2. Germline loops: CDR1 MNHEY, CDR2 SVGAGI. The CDR3 spans 13 residues. V lost 9 bases, J lost 4 bases, and 5 bases stayed unmatched. Here the CDR3 reads CASSGSWADTQYF. The CDR3 region has the DNA TGTGCCAGTAGCGGGAGTTGGGCAGATACGCAGTATTTT.

The chain links TRBV11-3 to TRBJ2-1; 12 bases align to TRBD2. Looked up from germline, CDR1 is SGHNT and CDR2 is YENEEA. The CDR3 sequence is 16 residues long. J lost 8 bases, V lost 4 bases, and 9 bases had no gene match. Here the CDR3 reads CASSSSLAGGRYEQFF. CDR3 bases: TGTGCCAGCAGCTCCTCCCTAGCGGGAGGGCGGTATGAGCAGTTCTTC. Full variable domain (remainder filled in from reference TRBV11-3 and TRBJ2-1): EAGVVQSPRYKIIEKKQPVAFWCNPISGHNTLYWYLQNLGQGPELLIRYENEEAVDDSQLPKDRFSAERLKGVDSTLKIQPAELGDSAVYLCASSSSLAGGRYEQFFGPGTRLTVL.

Details on this clone: The same CDR3 is also encoded by other DNA sequences in this sample. This chain connects TRBV10-2 to TRBJ2-2; 7 bases agree with TRBD2. CDR1 is WSHSY, CDR2 SAAADI, per germline. V shed 6 bases, J shed 0 bases, and the junction held 16 bases outside the gene matches. The CDR3 length is 19 residues. Written as DNA, the CDR3 is TGCGCCAGCAGCCTCCCTCGCGGGTGGGAGGGCCCGAACACCGGGGAGCTGTTTTTT. Its protein product is CASSLPRGWEGPNTGELFF.

The chain links TRBV2 to TRBJ2-5; a possible D gene is TRBD1 (5 bases). This CDR3 has 12 amino acids. The germline V gene has CDR1 SNHLY and CDR2 FYNNEI. Trimming left V 4 bases short and J 4 bases short, with 7 bases between. The CDR3 protein is CASSVRGETQYF. In nucleotides, the CDR3 is TGTGCCAGCAGTGTAAGGGGAGAGACCCAGTACTTC.

This clone was picked up a small number of times. The chain carries TRBV18 and TRBJ2-3; D gene unclear. The CDR3 has 13 residues. Germline V gene lookup returns CDR1 KGHSH and CDR2 LQKENI. The V end was cut by 2 bases, the J end by 3 bases, with 6 bases between. The CDR3 DNA sequence: TGTGCCAGCTCACCAGGGCATACAGATACGCAGTATTTT. It yields the protein CASSPGHTDTQYF.

V gene TRBV5-4 combines with J gene TRBJ2-7; 7 positions match TRBD1. The V segment lost 2 bases and the J segment 2 bases; nucleotides outside the gene matches: 4. This CDR3 region has 14 residues. The V gene's germline CDR1 is SGHNT and CDR2 YYREEE (reference sequence). Written as DNA, the CDR3 is TGTGCCAGCAGCTTCACAGGGGTTGCCTACGAGCAGTACTTC. Encoded protein: CASSFTGVAYEQYF.

This clone was detected once. The rearrangement links TRBV5-1 to TRBJ2-1; TRBD2 aligns across 8 bases. CDR1 and CDR2 (germline): SGHRS, YFSETQ. This CDR3 is built from 15 residues. V was pared by 0 bases and J by 6 bases, with 5 bases of the junction left unmatched. CDR3 sequence: CASSLVDREGNEQFF. The CDR3 DNA is TGCGCCAGCAGCTTGGTAGACCGGGAGGGCAATGAGCAGTTCTTC.

This clone was picked up one time. V and J are TRBV28 and TRBJ1-1; D is unresolved. The CDR3 sequence is 13 residues long. With 5 bases removed from V and 0 bases from J, the gap between germline ends came to 7 bases. Germline-derived CDR1 and CDR2 are MDHEN and SYDVKM. CDR3 amino acids: CASSQNLNTEAFF. CDR3 nucleotides: TGTGCCAGCAGTCAAAATTTGAACACTGAAGCTTTCTTT.